This TCR beta chain was documented in a study of PD-1 blockade in classical Hodgkin lymphoma. Overall study: Patients got intravenous nivolumab 3 mg/kg every 2 weeks. Broader study findings: Any patient who commenced nivolumab under 1 year after ASCT was excluded. There remain no defined causes for the repertoire differences, which possibly reflect disease activity or prior therapy. A significant rise in TCR diversity by C4D1 was seen for CD4+ but not CD8+ cells.

Notes on this clone: The antigen is unknown.

Sequencing was performed with immunoSEQ multiplex PCR; in TCRdb, only in-frame clones are kept and a portion is missing. The table has some 90,000 clones, roughly 78% seen once. Germline values: CDR1 SGHTA, CDR2 FQGTGA. The CDR3 loop spans 14 amino acids. V lost 1 base and J lost 5, with 11 bases in between. As to time point: cycle 4 day 1 (C4D1), after more than 5 weeks of nivolumab. Every single patient, without exception, relapsed after autologous stem cell transplantation, and brentuximab vedotin exposure varied. This receptor was taken from a human donor with classical Hodgkin lymphoma. This rearrangement joins TRBV7-3 to TRBJ2-5; D remains unclear. Sequencing used peripheral blood mononuclear cells (PBMCs), obtained before the fourth cycle of nivolumab. The CDR3 DNA reads TGTGCCAGCAGCTTAAAAGGTGGGCGCGAGACCCAGTACTTC. Protein: CASSLKGGRETQYF.